This T cell receptor beta chain was recorded in a study of T cell changes during pregnancy in multiple sclerosis. Per germline, CDR1 SEHNR and CDR2 FQNEAQ (reference sequence). CDR3 length: 16 residues. J lost 5 bases, V lost 3 bases, and 10 bases had no gene match. Only in-frame clones appear in the TCRdb table, and some are missing; sequencing was by immunoSEQ multiplex PCR. This sample has about 75,000 clones, with approximately 95% found just once. The rearrangement uses TRBV7-9 and TRBJ2-3; 8 bases map to TRBD2. Sequencing was performed on CD4+ T cells from peripheral blood mononuclear cells, taken after pregnancy. The source of this sequence is a female donor with multiple sclerosis, enrolled in a pregnancy study. Written as DNA, the CDR3 is TGTGCCAGCAGCTTTACTAGCGGAAAGGCGGGAGATACGCAGTATTTT. Encoded protein: CASSFTSGKAGDTQYF.